This passage covers 19 T cell receptor beta chains from one sample sequenced in a study of cytotoxic CD8 clonotypes in ibrutinib-treated CLL. TCRdb's copy holds only in-frame clones and misses some; the assay was immunoSEQ multiplex PCR. Seen here are approximately 320,000 clones, around 66% observed once, and the top ten hold roughly 6.3%. The source was PBMCs, collected after 36 months of ibrutinib treatment. The receptors shown here come from a human donor with chronic lymphocytic leukemia.

A word on this clone: Sequence at one end of the junction differs from germline and may be a read error. This chain connects TRBV4-1 to TRBJ1-2; D gene uncertain. This CDR3 region has 11 residues. Looked up from germline, CDR1 is MGHRA and CDR2 is YSYEKL. The CDR3 reads CASSQGLTLRF. The CDR3 coding sequence is TGCGCCAGCAGCCAAGGGCTAACCCTTAGATTC.

The chain employs TRBV27 and TRBJ2-7; D is uncertain. The germline V gene has CDR1 MNHEY and CDR2 SMNVEV (reference sequence). This CDR3 has 12 residues. Trimming took 6 bases from V and 0 from J, leaving 6 bases between them. The CDR3 DNA follows: TGTGCCAGCAGGATAAGCTCCTACGAGCAGTACTTC. Translation: CASRISSYEQYF.

V is TRBV9 and J is TRBJ1-5, with a tentative D call TRBD1 (5 bases). The germline V gene encodes CDR1 SGDLS and CDR2 YYNGEE. This CDR3 comprises 14 residues. V was shortened by 0 bases and J by 9 bases, with 13 bases between the two germline ends. In DNA form, the CDR3 reads TGTGCCAGCAGCGTAGGGGACGGATTGTGGCCCCAGCATTTT. Translation gives CASSVGDGLWPQHF. Together with reference TRBV9 and TRBJ1-5, the CDR3 gives the full variable domain: DSGVTQTPKHLITATGQRVTLRCSPRSGDLSVYWYQQSLDQGLQFLIQYYNGEERAKGNILERFSAQQFPDLHSELNLSSLELGDSALYFCASSVGDGLWPQHFGDGTRLSIL.

The J gene is TRBJ2-3, the V gene TRBV29-1, with 7 bases fitting TRBD2. With 1 base clipped from V and 2 bases from J, the junction kept 6 bases outside the gene matches. The CDR3 has 15 residues. Looked up from germline, CDR1 is SQVTM and CDR2 is ANQGSEA. The CDR3 loop reads CSVEALADPTDTQYF. The CDR3 nucleotides read TGCAGCGTTGAAGCTCTAGCGGACCCCACAGATACGCAGTATTTT.

A single count supports this clone. The chain uses TRBV27 and TRBJ2-2, with 7 bases that match TRBD1. The CDR3 consists of 15 residues. J was trimmed by 6 bases and V by 6 bases; bases with no gene match: 10. Germline CDR1 is MNHEY and CDR2 is SMNVEV (reference sequence). DNA of the CDR3: TGTGCCAGCAGGGAAGGGGGCGCGAGCGCCGGGGAGCTGTTTTTT. It encodes CASREGGASAGELFF.

The chain uses TRBV6-1 and TRBJ1-5, with a possible D match to TRBD1 (5 bases). V was clipped by 2 bases and J by 4 bases, with 15 bases between them. CDR1 is MNHNS, CDR2 SASEGT, per germline. This CDR3 has 16 residues. The CDR3 protein is CASSELAGRWNQPQHF. DNA for the CDR3: TGTGCCAGCAGTGAACTGGCAGGGAGGTGGAATCAGCCCCAGCATTTT.

The rearrangement joins TRBV5-1 to TRBJ2-7; D gene ambiguous. This CDR3 comprises 16 residues. CDR1 is SGHRS, CDR2 YFSETQ, per germline. The germline V and J ends were trimmed by 1 base and 0 bases, with 14 bases remaining between them. CDR3 amino acids: CASSLFPSPTSYEQYF. The CDR3 DNA reads TGCGCCAGCAGCTTGTTCCCATCCCCAACCTCCTACGAGCAGTACTTC.

This clone appeared a few times. J is TRBJ2-3 and V is TRBV5-8, with TRBD2 as a possible D gene (5 bases). Germline lookup yields CDR1 SGHTS and CDR2 YDEGEE. The CDR3 spans 17 residues. Deletions cut 0 bases from V and 4 bases from J, with 18 bases between. The CDR3: CASSLGRTRPGADTQYF. As DNA, the CDR3 is TGTGCCAGCAGCTTGGGTCGGACTCGACCGGGCGCAGATACGCAGTATTTT.

This clone was observed a single time. This chain links TRBV4-1 with TRBJ1-5; 7 bases fit TRBD1. The germline V gene has CDR1 MGHRA and CDR2 YSYEKL. The CDR3 is made up of 17 amino acids. The J segment lost 1 base and the V segment lost 4 bases, leaving 10 bases of the junction unmatched. CDR3 loop: CASSRDTQGPSNQPQHF. As DNA, the CDR3 is TGCGCCAGCAGCCGAGATACACAGGGGCCGAGCAATCAGCCCCAGCATTTT.

This clone was counted only a few times. The chain recombines TRBV19 with TRBJ2-2, with D maybe TRBD1 (5 bases). Per the germline V gene, CDR1 is LNHDA and CDR2 is SQIVND (reference sequence). CDR3 size: 13 residues. The V and J ends lost 4 bases and 10 bases respectively, with 13 bases between them. This CDR3 reads CASSNRPREELFF. As DNA, the CDR3 is TGTGCCAGTAGTAACCGGCCCAGGGAGGAGCTGTTTTTT. The full variable domain, in which reference TRBV19 and TRBJ2-2 provide the parts outside the CDR3, is DGGITQSPKYLFRKEGQNVTLSCEQNLNHDAMYWYRQDPGQGLRLIYYSQIVNDFQKGDIAEGYSVSREKKESFPLTVTSAQKNPTAFYLCASSNRPREELFFGEGSRLTVL.

The chain joins TRBV10-3 to TRBJ2-5; 7 bases align to TRBD1. Germline CDR1 ENHRY, CDR2 SYGVKD. Trimming cost V 10 bases and J 3 bases; bases outside gene matches: 8. This CDR3 has 13 residues. This CDR3 reads CATWDSLEETQYF. DNA of the CDR3: TGTGCCACTTGGGACAGTCTCGAAGAGACCCAGTACTTC.

The chain couples TRBV9 to TRBJ2-1; 13 bases are shared with TRBD2. Germline assignment: CDR1 SGDLS and CDR2 YYNGEE. Losses at the gene ends were 5 bases for V and 8 bases for J; bases not matched to a gene: 7. The length of the CDR3 is 15 residues. DNA for the CDR3: TGTGCCAGCAGTCTACTAGCGGGGGGGCCTGATGAGCAGTTCTTC. Protein sequence: CASSLLAGGPDEQFF. Together with reference TRBV9 and TRBJ2-1, the CDR3 gives the full variable domain: DSGVTQTPKHLITATGQRVTLRCSPRSGDLSVYWYQQSLDQGLQFLIQYYNGEERAKGNILERFSAQQFPDLHSELNLSSLELGDSALYFCASSLLAGGPDEQFFGPGTRLTVL.

The chain combines TRBV7-8 with TRBJ1-4; TRBD1 might be the D (5 bases). Trimming shortened V by 4 bases and J by 0 bases, and 12 bases separated the two germline ends. Looked up from germline, CDR1 is SGHVS and CDR2 is FQNEAQ. The CDR3 is 16 residues long. As DNA, the CDR3 is TGTGCCAGCAGCTCCGGACACGATGCAACTAATGAAAAACTGTTTTTT. This sequence encodes CASSSGHDATNEKLFF.

J is TRBJ1-6 and V is TRBV6-6; perhaps TRBD1 as D (6 bases). The ends were cut back, 2 bases at V and 7 bases at J, with 9 bases in the middle. This CDR3 has 14 amino acids. The germline gives CDR1 MNHNY, CDR2 SVGAGI (reference sequence). Written as DNA, the CDR3 is TGTGCCAGCAGTTACCCAGGGGTCAATTCACCCCTCCACTTT. This sequence encodes CASSYPGVNSPLHF.

The chain joins TRBV6-7 to TRBJ1-5, with TRBD1 as a possible D gene (5 bases). TRBV6-7 is filed as an ORF, its function uncertain. The CDR3 sequence is 19 residues long. Trimming shortened V by 2 bases and J by 0 bases, and 20 bases separated the two germline ends. For the CDR3, the DNA is TGTGCCAGCAGTTACCCCAGGGAGCTCCCCCCGAATAGCAATCAGCCCCAGCATTTT. Its translation: CASSYPRELPPNSNQPQHF.

The chain carries TRBV28 and TRBJ2-7; D might be TRBD1 or TRBD2, each matching 5 bases. The CDR3 sequence is 14 residues long. V lost 6 bases and J 8 bases, leaving 20 bases between the germline ends. Germline-derived CDR1 and CDR2 are MDHEN and SYDVKM. The CDR3 DNA is TGTGCCAGCAGCACCCGGGACGACTCTACCCAGCAGTACTTC. It translates to CASSTRDDSTQQYF. Full variable domain (rest looked up from reference TRBV28 and TRBJ2-7): DVKVTQSSRYLVKRTGEKVFLECVQDMDHENMFWYRQDPGLGLRLIYFSYDVKMKEKGDIPEGYSVSREKKERFSLILESASTNQTSMYLCASSTRDDSTQQYFGPGTRLTVT.

This clone occurred once. The rearrangement links TRBV5-6 to TRBJ2-3; 9 positions agree with TRBD2. This CDR3 contains 15 residues. V gave up 3 bases and J gave up 5 bases; unmatched junction bases: 7. Looked up from germline, CDR1 is SGHDT and CDR2 is YYEEEE. The CDR3 here is CASSYSSGTRDTQYF. The CDR3 DNA sequence: TGTGCCAGCAGCTACTCTAGCGGGACCAGAGATACGCAGTATTTT.

The count of this clone is one. The chain links TRBV19 to TRBJ2-1; a weak D match, TRBD1 (6 bases). The germline gives CDR1 LNHDA, CDR2 SQIVND (reference sequence). The CDR3 extends over 17 amino acids. The V end lost 7 bases, the J end lost 2 bases, and 21 bases lay between the germline ends. In DNA form, the CDR3 reads TGTGCCAGTACCATGACAGGAGACTATCAAACCTACAATGAGCAGTTCTTC. It encodes CASTMTGDYQTYNEQFF.

The V call is TRBV19, the J call TRBJ2-5; D is unclear. The CDR3 runs 13 residues. Germline V gene data show CDR1 as LNHDA and CDR2 as SQIVND (reference sequence). The germline V and J ends were trimmed by 5 bases and 5 bases, with 12 bases remaining between them. The CDR3 here is CASSSTKMETQYF. As DNA, the CDR3 is TGTGCCAGTAGTTCGACGAAGATGGAGACCCAGTACTTC.